Listed here is a single TCR beta chain. The antigen is unknown. A sample-barcoded 5' primer and a J-beta primer mix were used in a second PCR of roughly 7 to 12 cycles. TCRdb reanalysed the 5' RACE reads using MiXCR and keeps one entry per CDR3 protein. The data contain about 1,500,000 distinct CDR3 sequences, 28% of them singletons. This entry comes from a study of blood T cells in healthy people across ages. The CDR3 extends over 14 amino acids. J was trimmed by 8 bases and V by 6 bases; bases with no gene match: 12. Germline V gene data show CDR1 as DFQATT and CDR2 as SNEGSKA (reference sequence). Study-level findings and limits: Expanded clonotype changes were possibly confounded by unknown donor CMV status.

Sample: blood. This sequence was found in a woman aged 25-40 years in good health. The chain has TRBV20-1 and TRBJ2-2; 7 positions match TRBD2. The CDR3 loop reads CSAPAGESKGELFF. The DNA of the CDR3 is TGCAGTGCCCCCGCGGGGGAATCCAAGGGGGAGCTGTTTTTT.